This T cell receptor (beta chain) was recorded in a study of cytomegalovirus exposure and HLA in healthy donors. Study conclusions and caveats: Later analysis associated a missense DCLRE1C variant with TCR beta V- and J-gene trimming.

13 Jbeta primers and 60 Vbeta primers were used for the PCR. Assay: immunoSEQ multiplex PCR; the TCRdb copy retains only in-frame clones and omits some. The table shows under 140,000 clones, with around 85% occurring only once. Concerning this clone itself: Its cognate antigen is unknown.

Losses at the gene ends were 6 bases for V and 4 bases for J; bases not matched to a gene: 6. The length of the CDR3 is 14 residues. Germline V gives CDR1 MNHEY, CDR2 SVGAGI. The chain carries TRBV6-5 and TRBJ1-1; 9 bases are shared with TRBD1. This TCR was recovered from a man aged 25-45 years in good health and CMV-seropositive. The sample consisted of PBMCs. CDR3 in DNA: TGTGCCAGCAGAAGGACAGGGGTGAGCACTGAAGCTTTCTTT. This sequence encodes CASRRTGVSTEAFF.